A selection of T cell receptor beta chains follows, all from one sample in a study of CD8+CD57+ T cells in acquired aplastic anemia. A single record per CDR3 protein comes from TCRdb applying MiXCR to the reads. This table has 150,000 to 180,000 distinct CDR3 sequences, about 52% appearing once. Sequences were obtained from sorted CD4+, CD8+, or CD8+CD57+ T cells (not recorded which) from PBMCs. The source is a human donor with aplastic anemia. Both conserved end residues are part of each CDR3. The D gene is left open where the match is weak. The listing skips clone size in some rows; elsewhere it reads once, few, many or a size class.

J	D	size	V	DNA	CDR3
TRBJ2-3	TRBD2	many	TRBV7-3	TGTGCCAGCAGCTTAAATGTTTTCGGGGGGACCCACACAGATACGCAGTATTTT	CASSLNVFGGTHTDTQYF
TRBJ2-1	TRBD2	many	TRBV6-5	TGTGCCAGCAGTTACTCGACATCCTCTAGCGGCTACAATGAGCAGTTCTTC	CASSYSTSSSGYNEQFF
TRBJ2-2	-	-	TRBV2	TGTGCCACCCATCCCGGGCAGGAGAACACCGGGGAGCTGTTTTTT	CATHPGQENTGELFF
TRBJ1-2	-	many	TRBV20-1	TGCAGTGCTAGGGCCTCGGGGCCAAGGGACTATGGCTACACCTTC	CSARASGPRDYGYTF
TRBJ2-7	-	-	TRBV20-1	TGCAGTGCTAGTTCCCTAGTTAGTACCTACGAGCAGTACTTC	CSASSLVSTYEQYF
TRBJ2-7	-	many	TRBV4-1	TGCGCCAGCAGCCAAGTGGGGGGGGCTACGTACGAGCAGTACTTC	CASSQVGGATYEQYF
TRBJ2-3	TRBD2	medium-sized	TRBV6-4	TGTGCCAGCAGGGAACTAGCGGGGACCACAGATACGCAGTATTTT	CASRELAGTTDTQYF
TRBJ1-6	-	-	TRBV29-1	TGCAGCGTCCAGGCGGGGTCCTATAATTCACCCCTCCACTTT	CSVQAGSYNSPLHF
TRBJ2-7	-	-	TRBV29-1	TGCAGCGCCTCCGGCCCCTACGAGCAGTACTTC	CSASGPYEQYF
TRBJ1-6	-	many	TRBV4-3	TGCGCCAGCAGCCAAGATTTTTGGGACGGAGATTCACCCCTCCACTTT	CASSQDFWDGDSPLHF
TRBJ1-1	-	many	TRBV5-6	TGTGCCAGCTTCTCGGGGGCAGAAGCTTTCTTT	CASFSGAEAFF
TRBJ2-7	TRBD2	few	TRBV19	TGTGCCAGTAGTATGGCGGGAGTATGGGAGCAGTACTTC	CASSMAGVWEQYF
TRBJ2-7	-	few	TRBV25-1	TGTGCCAGCTGGGGGAATATTGGAGAGCAGTACTTC	CASWGNIGEQYF
TRBJ1-2	TRBD1	-	TRBV7-8	TGTGCCAGCACCGCTTCGAACAGGGGCTATGGCTACACCTTC	CASTASNRGYGYTF
TRBJ2-6	-	many	TRBV7-6	TGTGCCAGCAGCTTAGGGGCGCGCCTCAACTCTGGGGCCAACGTCCTGACTTTC	CASSLGARLNSGANVLTF
TRBJ1-1	-	-	TRBV29-1	TGCAGCGTTGACCTACTAAGAGACACTGAAGCTTTCTTT	CSVDLLRDTEAFF
TRBJ2-5	-	few	TRBV7-9	TGTGCCAGCAGCTTACAGGGAGAGACCCAGTACTTC	CASSLQGETQYF
TRBJ2-3	TRBD2	once	TRBV29-1	TGCAGCGTTGTCCGTGCTAGCGGGGGGGCAAGCACAGATACGCAGTATTTT	CSVVRASGGASTDTQYF
TRBJ2-7	-	many	TRBV5-8	TGTGCCAGCAGCTTGGCTGGAGGGGACGAGCAGTACTTC	CASSLAGGDEQYF
TRBJ2-7	TRBD1	many	TRBV7-9	TGTGCCAGCAGCTTAGCGCGGCAGGGGGCCTACGAGCAGTACTTC	CASSLARQGAYEQYF
TRBJ2-5	-	-	TRBV2	TGTGCCAGCAGATTGGAGACCCAGTACTTC	CASRLETQYF
TRBJ1-2	-	-	TRBV19	TGTGCCAGTAGTGGAAGTGGCTACACCTTC	CASSGSGYTF
TRBJ2-1	-	few	TRBV27	TGTGCCAGCAGATCCTGGGATGAGCAGTTCTTC	CASRSWDEQFF
TRBJ2-7	TRBD1	-	TRBV19	TGTGCCAGCAGAGGGACAGGGAGCCTAGACTACGAGCAGTACTTC	CASRGTGSLDYEQYF
TRBJ2-7	-	-	TRBV10-3	TGTGCCACCGCGGGGACGCCTACCTACGAGCAGTACTTC	CATAGTPTYEQYF
TRBJ2-5	TRBD2	few	TRBV7-2	TGTGCCAGCAGCTTCTTCGCGGGGGGGGACCAAGAGACCCAGTACTTC	CASSFFAGGDQETQYF
TRBJ1-4	-	-	TRBV19	TGTGCCAGTAGTATGGGTGAAAAACTGTTTTTT	CASSMGEKLFF
TRBJ2-2	TRBD2	-	TRBV24-1	TGTGCCACCAGTCTCAGCGGGACGGTCGGGGAGCTGTTTTTT	CATSLSGTVGELFF
TRBJ2-7	-	-	TRBV7-6	TGTGCCAGCAGCCCCGTCTATGATAAGTGGGAGCAGTACTTC	CASSPVYDKWEQYF
TRBJ2-1	-	-	TRBV19	TGTGCCAGTAGTAAGGAGAACAGGGACAATGAGCAGTTCTTC	CASSKENRDNEQFF
TRBJ2-5	-	many	TRBV7-8	TGTGCCAGCAGTCCCCAGCAGTTGTTTCGGCAAGAGACCCAGTACTTC	CASSPQQLFRQETQYF
TRBJ2-3	TRBD2	-	TRBV20-1	TGCAGTGCTTTCGGGGGGGCAGATACGCAGTATTTT	CSAFGGADTQYF
TRBJ2-7	TRBD2	-	TRBV5-1	TGCGCCAGCAGCGGGCTAGCGGGAGGGTCCTACGAGCAGTACTTC	CASSGLAGGSYEQYF
TRBJ2-5	-	-	TRBV24-1	TGTGCCACCAGTGAGGGGGGGGCCCCCGAGACCCAGTACTTC	CATSEGGAPETQYF
TRBJ2-2	TRBD2	-	TRBV6-4	TGTGCCAGCAGTGACGAGAGCGGGGGTGACACCGGGGAGCTGTTTTTT	CASSDESGGDTGELFF
TRBJ1-5	-	many	TRBV10-3	TGTGCCATCAGTGAGGTGGGTAGCAATCAGCCCCAGCATTTT	CAISEVGSNQPQHF
TRBJ1-5	-	-	TRBV7-8	TGTGCCAGCAGCCAACGACAGGGCAATCAGCCCCAGCATTTT	CASSQRQGNQPQHF
TRBJ1-2	-	once	TRBV29-1	TGCAGCGTTCCCCAACCGGGGGACTATGGCTACACCTTC	CSVPQPGDYGYTF
TRBJ2-5	-	many	TRBV6-1	TGTGCCAGCAGTGAAGTTTCGGAAGAGACCCAGTACTTC	CASSEVSEETQYF
TRBJ2-5	TRBD2	-	TRBV19	TGTGCCAGTAGTAAACTAGCGGGACAAGAGACCCAGTACTTC	CASSKLAGQETQYF
TRBJ1-3	TRBD1	-	TRBV19	TGTGCCAGTAATGACCCGGGACAGGGAAACACCATATATTTT	CASNDPGQGNTIYF
TRBJ1-6	TRBD1	-	TRBV9	TGTGCCAGCAGCGTAGGGACAGGCAATTCACCCCTCCACTTT	CASSVGTGNSPLHF
TRBJ2-5	-	many	TRBV7-9	TGTGCCAGCAGCTTAGGGGCGGCAGAGACCCAGTACTTC	CASSLGAAETQYF
TRBJ2-2	-	-	TRBV2	TGTGCCAGCACTTACCGTGACCACCGGGGAGCTGTTTTT	CASTYRDHRGAVF
TRBJ1-1	-	-	TRBV2	TGTGCCAGCATCGGGGGTAACACTGAAGCTTTCTTT	CASIGGNTEAFF
TRBJ1-1	TRBD1	-	TRBV20-1	TGCAGTGCTAGTGGGGACAGGGACACTGAAGCTTTCTTT	CSASGDRDTEAFF
TRBJ2-4	TRBD2	once	TRBV19	TGTGCCAGTAGTACCGCGGGCGGGAGTGACATTCAGTACTTC	CASSTAGGSDIQYF
TRBJ1-2	-	-	TRBV29-1	TGCAGCGCTGCGGAAAGGAACTATGGCTACACCTTC	CSAAERNYGYTF
TRBJ1-1	-	many	TRBV7-8	TGTGCCAGCAGCACCGGACGCACGGGGACTGAAGCTTTCTTT	CASSTGRTGTEAFF
TRBJ1-6	-	many	TRBV19	TGTGCCAGTAGCGGTGGCGGTGGCTCACCCCTCTACTTT	CASSGGGGSPLYF
TRBJ2-1	TRBD2	-	TRBV20-1	TGCAGTGCTAGTGATAGCGGGAGAGTCTACAATGAGCAGTTCTTC	CSASDSGRVYNEQFF
TRBJ1-2	-	-	TRBV20-1	TGCAGTGCTAGAGATATTGGGGACTATGGCTACACCTTC	CSARDIGDYGYTF
TRBJ2-7	TRBD1	-	TRBV7-2	TGTGCCAGCAGCTTGGACAGGGTCGAGCAGTACTTC	CASSLDRVEQYF
TRBJ1-6	-	-	TRBV20-1	TGCAGTGCTAGAAGGGCAGAGCTTAATCCACCCCTCCACTTT	CSARRAELNPPLHF
TRBJ2-7	-	-	TRBV4-1	TGCGCCAGCAGCCAATACCAAGACGGGTACGAGCAGTACTTC	CASSQYQDGYEQYF
TRBJ2-1	TRBD2	-	TRBV10-3	TGTGCCATCAGCTCGCCTAGCGGGAGGGCCGGTGATGAGCAGTTCTTC	CAISSPSGRAGDEQFF
TRBJ1-1	-	-	TRBV9	TGTGCCAGCAGCGCGCCACAGGGATCAGGCACTGAAGCTTTCTTT	CASSAPQGSGTEAFF
TRBJ1-2	TRBD1	many	TRBV2	TGTGCCTCCCCTAGTCAGGGGGCGGGAGGCTACACCTTC	CASPSQGAGGYTF
TRBJ1-1	-	-	TRBV5-6	TGTGCCAGCAGCGATTCGCCTCGGCGGAACACTGAAGCTTTCTTT	CASSDSPRRNTEAFF